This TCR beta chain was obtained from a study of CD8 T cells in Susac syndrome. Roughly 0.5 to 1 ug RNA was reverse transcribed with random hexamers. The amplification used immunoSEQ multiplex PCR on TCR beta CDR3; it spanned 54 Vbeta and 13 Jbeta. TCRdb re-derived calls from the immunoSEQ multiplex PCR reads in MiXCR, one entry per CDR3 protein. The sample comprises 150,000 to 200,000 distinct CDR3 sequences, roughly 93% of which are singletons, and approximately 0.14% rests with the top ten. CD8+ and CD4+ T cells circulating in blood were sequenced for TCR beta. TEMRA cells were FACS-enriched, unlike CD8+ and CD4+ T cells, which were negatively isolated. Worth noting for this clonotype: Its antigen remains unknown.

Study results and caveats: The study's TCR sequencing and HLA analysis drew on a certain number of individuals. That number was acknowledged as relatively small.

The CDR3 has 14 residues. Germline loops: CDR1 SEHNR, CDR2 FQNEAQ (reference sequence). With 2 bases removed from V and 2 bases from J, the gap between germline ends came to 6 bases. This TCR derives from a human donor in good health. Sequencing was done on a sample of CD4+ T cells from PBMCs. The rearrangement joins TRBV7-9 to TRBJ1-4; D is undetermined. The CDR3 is CASSLHQTNEKLFF. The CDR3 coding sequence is TGTGCCAGCAGCTTACACCAGACTAATGAAAAACTGTTTTTT.